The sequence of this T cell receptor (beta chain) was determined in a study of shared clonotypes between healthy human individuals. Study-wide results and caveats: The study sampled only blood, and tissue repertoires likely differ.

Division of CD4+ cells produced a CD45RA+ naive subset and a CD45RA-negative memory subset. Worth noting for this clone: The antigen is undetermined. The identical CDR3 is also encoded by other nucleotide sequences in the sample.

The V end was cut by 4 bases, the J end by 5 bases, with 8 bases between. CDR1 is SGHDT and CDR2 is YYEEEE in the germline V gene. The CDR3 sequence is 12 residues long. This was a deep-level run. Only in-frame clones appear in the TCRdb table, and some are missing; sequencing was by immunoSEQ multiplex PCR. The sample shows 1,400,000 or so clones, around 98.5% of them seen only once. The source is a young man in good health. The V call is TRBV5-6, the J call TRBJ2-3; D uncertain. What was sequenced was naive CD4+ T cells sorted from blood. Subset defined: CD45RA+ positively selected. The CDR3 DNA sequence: TGTGCCAGCAGCCTCAGTCGAGATACGCAGTATTTT. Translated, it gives CASSLSRDTQYF.